The next 20 T cell receptor beta chains were all read from a single sample in a study of T cells after yellow fever vaccination (dated by TCRdb to the late 2010s). The treatment or condition label here, explained by the study, means: live attenuated yellow fever vaccine strain. Receptor amplification or capture employed 5' RACE. The instrument given in TCRdb is Illumina HiSeq 2500. TCRdb took the public reads, trimmed them with fastp at Q25, ran MiXCR for clone calling and kept in-frame beta chains. CDR3 protein sequences are deduplicated, and each keeps its most common genes and DNA. Counted in this sample were about 330,000 distinct CDR3 sequences; roughly 7% of them appeared once. Roughly a sixth of the sample goes to the ten largest clones. The sequences come from PBMCs, collected approximately 40 days after the first yellow fever vaccination. These receptors were taken from a man younger than 30 who received the YFV17D yellow fever vaccine.

The chain couples TRBV28 to TRBJ2-5; 12 bases agree with TRBD2. The CDR3 runs 18 residues. Germline values: CDR1 MDHEN, CDR2 SYDVKM. Trimming removed 5 bases from V and 6 bases from J; junction bases left unmatched: 16. Here the CDR3 reads CASSASGTSGGLVKTQYF. The CDR3, as DNA: TGTGCCAGCAGTGCATCGGGAACTAGCGGGGGGCTGGTGAAGACCCAGTACTTC.

This clonotype was found many times. J is TRBJ2-3 and V is TRBV6-2 or TRBV6-3; tentatively, D is TRBD1 or TRBD2 (5 bases each). The germline V and J ends were trimmed by 7 bases and 0 bases, with 14 bases remaining between them. Germline assignment: CDR1 MNHEY and CDR2 SVGEGT. This CDR3 spans 15 amino acids. The CDR3 region is CASNHGTASTDTQYF. The CDR3 coding sequence is TGTGCCAGCAACCACGGGACGGCTAGCACAGATACGCAGTATTTT.

The chain couples TRBV5-1 to TRBJ2-1; the match to TRBD2 covers 11 bases. CDR1 and CDR2 (germline): SGHRS, YFSETQ. The CDR3 contains 15 residues. Trimming at V came to 2 bases and at J to 8 bases, leaving 6 bases not matched to a gene. CDR3 in amino acids: CASSFSGGVQDEQFF. In nucleotides, the CDR3 is TGCGCCAGCAGCTTTAGCGGGGGGGTCCAGGATGAGCAGTTCTTC. Complete variable domain (other parts from reference TRBV5-1 and TRBJ2-1): KAGVTQTPRYLIKTRGQQVTLSCSPISGHRSVSWYQQTPGQGLQFLFEYFSETQRNKGNFPGRFSGRQFSNSRSEMNVSTLELGDSALYLCASSFSGGVQDEQFFGPGTRLTVL.

As regards this clonotype: The CDR3 end shows no conserved phenylalanine or tryptophan, and so a read error is likely. The rearrangement uses TRBV7-2 and TRBJ2-5, with D possibly matching TRBD2 (7 bases). The V gene lost 8 bases and the J gene lost 5 bases, with 12 bases spanning the gap. Per the germline V gene, CDR1 is SGHTA and CDR2 is FQGNSA. The CDR3 is made up of 12 amino acids. In DNA form, the CDR3 reads TGTGCCAGCTCGGGGGGCCGGGAGACCCAGTACTCC. As protein: CASSGGRETQYS.

The CDR3 sequence: CASSETGDSNQPQHF. The CDR3 DNA sequence: TGTGCCAGCAGCGAAACAGGGGATAGCAATCAGCCCCAGCATTTT. This chain joins TRBV9 and TRBJ1-5; the match to TRBD1 covers 7 bases. CDR1 and CDR2 from the germline V gene are SGDLS and YYNGEE. The J segment lost 0 bases and the V segment lost 3 bases, leaving 3 bases of the junction unmatched. There are 15 residues in the CDR3.

The chain employs TRBV19 and TRBJ1-2; no clear D gene. Germline V gives CDR1 LNHDA, CDR2 SQIVND (reference sequence). Trimming shortened V by 9 bases and J by 2 bases, and 7 bases separated the two germline ends. The CDR3 runs 11 residues. The CDR3 loop reads CASLKNYGYTF. CDR3 DNA sequence: TGTGCCAGCTTAAAGAACTATGGCTACACCTTC. Full variable domain (missing parts from reference TRBV19 and TRBJ1-2): DGGITQSPKYLFRKEGQNVTLSCEQNLNHDAMYWYRQDPGQGLRLIYYSQIVNDFQKGDIAEGYSVSREKKESFPLTVTSAQKNPTAFYLCASLKNYGYTFGSGTRLTVV.

Many counts were recorded for this clonotype. This chain uses TRBV4-3 with TRBJ1-2, with TRBD1 as a possible D gene (5 bases). The V end lost 3 bases, the J end lost 4 bases, and 15 bases lay between the germline ends. Germline-derived CDR1 and CDR2 are LGHNA and YSLEER. The CDR3 covers 15 residues. The CDR3 nucleotides are TGCGCCAGCAGCCATGTTAAAGGGACGGGCTATGGCTACACCTTC. Protein: CASSHVKGTGYGYTF.

This chain connects TRBV6-2 or TRBV6-3 to TRBJ2-3, with 7 bases aligning to TRBD2. Germline CDR1 and CDR2: MNHEY and SVGEGT. This CDR3 region has 12 residues. After removal of 5 bases from V and 11 bases from J, the junction contained 7 bases not matched to a gene. The CDR3 DNA sequence: TGTGCCAGCAGTCGGGACTATCGAAAGCAGTATTTT. This translates into CASSRDYRKQYF.

This clonotype was counted a few times. The chain uses TRBV11-2 and TRBJ2-1, with D hard to call. V lost 5 bases and J lost 10, with 9 bases in between. This CDR3 is built from 11 residues. Germline V gene sequence: CDR1 SGHAT, CDR2 FQNNGV. In nucleotides, the CDR3 is TGTGCCAGCAGCCCGCAGGACGAGCAGTTCTTC. Translated, it gives CASSPQDEQFF.

The chain combines TRBV29-1 with TRBJ2-7; 7 nucleotides agree with TRBD1. The CDR3 totals 12 residues. Germline trimming cut 5 bases from V and 4 bases from J; bases unmatched to any gene: 5. The germline V gene has CDR1 SQVTM and CDR2 ANQGSEA. This CDR3 is CSVRDSFYEQYV. The CDR3 coding sequence is TGCAGCGTTCGGGACAGTTTTTACGAGCAGTACGTC.

In its sample, this clonotype was seen a few times. An end of the junction does not agree with germline; a read error may underlie this. The chain uses TRBV18 and TRBJ2-3; 7 nucleotides align to TRBD1. Germline V lookup: CDR1 KGHSH, CDR2 LQKENI. The CDR3 is 16 amino acids. CDR3 residues: CASSPLTGAGTDTQYF. The CDR3 DNA follows: TGTGCCAGCTCGCCACTCACAGGGGCTGGGACAGATACGCAGTATTTT. Full variable domain (outside the CDR3, taken from reference TRBV18 and TRBJ2-3): NAGVMQNPRHLVRRRGQEARLRCSPMKGHSHVYWYRQLPEEGLKFMVYLQKENIIDESGMPKERFSAEFPKEGPSILRIQQVVRGDSAAYFCASSPLTGAGTDTQYFGPGTRLTVL.

V gene TRBV6-4 combines with J gene TRBJ1-2; D may be TRBD1 (5 bases). Trimming removed 8 bases from V and 14 bases from J, with 18 bases in between. Germline assignment: CDR1 MRHNA and CDR2 SNTAGT. This CDR3 spans 11 amino acids. The CDR3 nucleotides read TGTGCCAGCCGGGGCGGTAGTTTGTGGACCTTC. Encoded protein: CASRGGSLWTF.

This clonotype was detected only a few times. This chain connects TRBV5-1 to TRBJ1-1; no definite D call. The CDR3 is 15 residues long. The V end lost 1 base, the J end lost 4 bases, and 14 bases lay between the germline ends. Per germline, CDR1 SGHRS and CDR2 YFSETQ. The CDR3 bases are TGCGCCAGCAGCTTGACGGTCCCCTTCTCCACTGAAGCTTTCTTT. Translating it yields CASSLTVPFSTEAFF. The whole variable domain, filled in from reference TRBV5-1 and TRBJ1-1, reads KAGVTQTPRYLIKTRGQQVTLSCSPISGHRSVSWYQQTPGQGLQFLFEYFSETQRNKGNFPGRFSGRQFSNSRSEMNVSTLELGDSALYLCASSLTVPFSTEAFFGQGTRLTVV.

This clonotype was picked up many times. The chain links TRBV7-3 to TRBJ2-3; 9 bases line up with TRBD2. The CDR3 loop spans 16 amino acids. V shed 2 bases, J shed 2 bases, and the junction held 5 bases outside the gene matches. The V gene's germline CDR1 is SGHTA and CDR2 FQGTGA. In DNA, the CDR3 is TGTGCCAGCAGCTTAGGTAGCGGGGGTACCACAGATACGCAGTATTTT. Translation gives CASSLGSGGTTDTQYF.

This clonotype has at least ten counts. The genes are TRBV12-3 or TRBV12-4 and TRBJ2-4; unclear D gene. V shed 3 bases and J shed 10 bases, with 13 bases lying between them. CDR3 length equals 13 residues. CDR3 coding DNA: TGTGCCAGCAGTTTTCTCTCTGGGGAAATTCAGTACTTC. As protein: CASSFLSGEIQYF.

V usage is TRBV5-5 and J usage is TRBJ1-2, with a possible D match to TRBD1 (5 bases). Trimming took off 5 bases at V and 8 bases at J, with 19 bases between the two ends. Germline lookup yields CDR1 SGHKS and CDR2 YYEKEE (reference sequence). The CDR3 totals 14 residues. The CDR3 loop is CASSTLQGLNGYTF. The CDR3 region has the DNA TGTGCCAGCAGTACCCTTCAGGGTTTGAACGGCTACACCTTC.

The V call is TRBV7-2, the J call TRBJ2-3; D is undetermined. CDR1 is SGHTA, CDR2 FQGNSA, per germline. The CDR3 has 12 residues. V lost 1 base and J lost 11, with 10 bases in between. The CDR3 nucleotides are TGTGCCAGCAGCTTAGTGGTCCGGAGGCAGTATTTT. Its translation: CASSLVVRRQYF.

Regarding this clonotype: A single base separates this from a much larger clone, so it may be a read error. The V call is TRBV5-1, the J call TRBJ2-3; D is perhaps TRBD2 (7 bases). Looked up from germline, CDR1 is SGHRS and CDR2 is YFSETQ. V lost 0 bases and J lost 5, with 19 bases in between. The CDR3 loop spans 17 amino acids. The CDR3 loop reads CASSLDLSGGRGDTQYF. The CDR3 region has the DNA TGCGCCAGCAGCTTGGATTTATCGGGGGGCCGTGGAGATACGCAGTATTTT.

This clonotype has ten or more counts. V is TRBV24-1 and J is TRBJ1-2; D is unresolved. The CDR3 has 14 residues. Trimming stripped 0 bases from V and 8 bases from J, with 12 bases between. Germline CDR1 reads KGHDR; CDR2 reads SFDVKD. In DNA form, the CDR3 reads TGTGCCACCAGTGATTTGACGATGTCTCGGGGCTACACCTTC. This sequence encodes CATSDLTMSRGYTF.

This clonotype was seen at least ten times. V and J are TRBV2 and TRBJ1-1; the D gene is possibly TRBD1 (6 bases). Germline loops: CDR1 SNHLY, CDR2 FYNNEI. This CDR3 spans 14 amino acids. Trimming cost V 6 bases and J 0 bases, with 11 bases left between them. CDR3 region: CASSRDIMNTEAFF. CDR3 sequence (DNA): TGTGCCAGCAGCAGGGACATCATGAACACTGAAGCTTTCTTT.